What follows is one T cell receptor beta chain and its context. The target of this receptor is not known. The record has no base qualities; no much larger clone is one base away. In Seattle, one collaborating source enrolled patients while the infection was active and tracked those patients longitudinally over the course of disease. Collaborating institutions collected whole blood in K2EDTA tubes following their own protocols. For TCRbeta analysis, collaborators shipped samples as frozen whole blood, isolated PBMCs, or DNA extracted from either of those sample types. TCRbeta CDR3 regions were amplified from genomic DNA by means of the immunoSEQ Assay, a bias-controlled multiplex PCR. Under the source paper's analysis protocol: The number of nucleated cells in each sample was estimated from the amplification of reference gene primers within the assay. To quantify the absolute abundance of each unique TCRbeta CDR3 rearrangement, sequence reads were collapsed and filtered. For each sample, productive Simpson clonality was calculated as the square root of Simpson's diversity index across productive rearrangements. In its TCRdb copy, this immuneACCESS table keeps in-frame sequences only and misses some clones. Where compared with another copy, unresolved V genes explain less than half of these, and the others have no known cause. V and J calls and clone size come straight from that table; D and trimming were deduced from the DNA. Recorded for this sample are 60,000 to 75,000 clones; 87% of them occurred a single time. About 3.4% of the sample is held by the ten biggest clonotypes.

From the cysteine through the phenylalanine, the CDR3 covers 12 amino acids. Solely the CDR3 DNA is kept, with 36 bases framed from the first base. CDR1 and CDR2 are drawn from the germline V gene: SGHRS, YFSETQ. V loses 5 bases, J loses 1 base, and the germline ends lie 6 bases apart. This sample stems from a study of blood T cell repertoires in COVID-19 (dated by TCRdb to between 2020 and 2021). A note on the overall study: Samples covering the acute and convalescent phases of COVID-19 were provided by collaborators in the United States, Italy and Spain. The prospective study material was composed of cDNA or gDNA derived from T cells, B-cell-depleted T cells, or PBMCs. The dataset comprised deeply sampled blood TCRbeta repertoires from subjects exposed to, actively infected with, or recovered from COVID-19. The repertoires were made available in a free public database intended to serve as a resource for research on the immune response to SARS-CoV-2. Samples came from the ongoing ImmuneRACE study (first 160 participants) plus 1,254 subjects from 6 global collaborators. Sample metadata almost always included a de-identified subject ID, COVID-19 status, age in years and sex. Where HLA class I and class II types were available, the types were taken from metadata supplied by the sample provider, not from assay-based typing.

Summary of the overall study and its limitations: Clinical and demographic metadata were provided uncurated, with the amount varying by source and participant.

What was sequenced was peripheral blood. This clonotype was obtained from a woman between 45 and 65 years old with COVID-19, enrolled during active disease. The chain links TRBV5-1 with TRBJ1-1, with no confident D gene call. The CDR3 protein sequence reads: CASRDWNTEAFF. DNA sequence: TGCGCCAGCAGGGACTGGAACACTGAAGCTTTCTTT.